Listed here are 27 T cell receptor beta chains from one sample, sequenced in a study of a mutant IDH1 vaccine in newly diagnosed glioma. These receptors have no identified antigens. The method was immunoSEQ multiplex PCR; TCRdb's version includes in-frame clones alone and lacks a portion of them. Here the sample spans 50,000 to 65,000 clones, about 80% being singletons. The time point denotes: week 5, during vaccination. In the vaccine, a single dose held 300 ug of the mutant IDH1 20-mer peptide, along with topical imiquimod. Sequenced here: PBMCs, sampled from a glioma patient whose treatment included an IDH1 peptide vaccine. All receptors derive from a man younger than 45 with glioma.

Of note for this clone: Other DNA sequences within the sample encode an identical CDR3. V usage is TRBV25-1 and J usage is TRBJ1-4; no reliable D call. This CDR3 is 17 amino acids long. Germline V gene lookup returns CDR1 MGHDK and CDR2 SYGVNS. The V end was cut by 4 bases, the J end by 0 bases, with 15 bases between. The CDR3 sequence: CASSVPEYSATNEKLFF. In DNA, the CDR3 is TGTGCCAGCAGTGTTCCTGAATACAGCGCAACTAATGAAAAACTGTTTTTT.

This clone was counted between two and nine times. The chain has TRBV11-1 and TRBJ1-1; no clear D. Trimming took 5 bases from V and 1 from J, leaving 17 bases between them. CDR3 size: 16 residues. Germline assignment: CDR1 SGHAT and CDR2 FQDESV (reference sequence). CDR3 sequence (DNA): TGTGCCAGCAGCAAAGGGTCAGGCAGACAGAACACTGAAGCTTTCTTT. It encodes CASSKGSGRQNTEAFF.

The chain links TRBV7-2 to TRBJ1-4; D unresolved. CDR3 size: 13 residues. The V end lost 2 bases, the J end lost 11 bases, and 12 bases lay between the germline ends. Germline V gives CDR1 SGHTA, CDR2 FQGNSA. The CDR3 reads CASSLIWRYKLFF. The CDR3 DNA reads as TGTGCCAGCAGCTTAATCTGGAGGTATAAACTGTTTTTT.

This rearrangement joins TRBV6-5 to TRBJ2-5, with D perhaps matching TRBD1 (6 bases). With the DNA end fitting TRBJ2-7 better, the J assignment may be wrong. This CDR3 has 13 residues. From germline, CDR1 is MNHEY and CDR2 SVGAGI. CDR3 in amino acids: CASSPRDIDEQYF. As DNA, the CDR3 is TGTGCCAGCAGTCCCCGGGACATTGACGAGCAGTACTTC.

The chain carries TRBV11-2 and TRBJ2-7; D is ambiguous. Germline-derived CDR1 and CDR2 are SGHAT and FQNNGV. Trimming took 2 bases from V and 4 from J, leaving 6 bases between them. The CDR3 contains 12 residues. The CDR3 DNA reads as TGTGCCAGCAGCTTATGGGGTTACGAGCAGTACTTC. Translating gives CASSLWGYEQYF. Combining the CDR3 with reference TRBV11-2 and TRBJ2-7 gives the whole variable domain EAGVAQSPRYKIIEKRQSVAFWCNPISGHATLYWYQQILGQGPKLLIQFQNNGVVDDSQLPKDRFSAERLKGVDSTLKIQPAKLEDSAVYLCASSLWGYEQYFGPGTRLTVT.

As regards this clone: Germline is not matched at one junction end, which may reflect a read error. The gene calls are TRBV6-1 and TRBJ2-7; 7 bases line up with TRBD2. The CDR3 totals 11 residues. Germline V CDR1 and CDR2: MNHNS, SASEGT. The CDR3 reads CASTQKGRENF. The CDR3 coding sequence is TGTGCCAGCACCCAAAAGGGGCGGGAGAACTTC.

The chain uses TRBV6-6 and TRBJ1-2, with D possibly TRBD1 on 6 matching bases. The CDR3 spans 13 residues. CDR1 and CDR2 from the germline V gene are MNHNY and SVGAGI (reference sequence). Trimming took 9 bases from V and 5 from J, leaving 16 bases between them. The CDR3 bases are TGTGCCAGTACATCTAACAGGGTTTATGGCTACACCTTC. This encodes CASTSNRVYGYTF.

V usage is TRBV11-3 and J usage is TRBJ2-5; 8 nucleotides match TRBD2. The CDR3 contains 17 residues. The V and J ends lost 1 base and 2 bases, in that order; junction bases with no gene match: 9. Looked up from germline, CDR1 is SGHNT and CDR2 is YENEEA. The CDR3 DNA sequence: TGTGCCAGCAGCTTAGGGGGACTAGGGGCACAACAAGAGACCCAGTACTTC. Its translation: CASSLGGLGAQQETQYF.

This clone was observed a few times. The V and J genes are TRBV6-5 and TRBJ1-5; 8 bases agree with TRBD1. J was trimmed by 4 bases and V by 0 bases; bases with no gene match: 5. In germline, CDR1 is MNHEY, CDR2 SVGAGI. The CDR3 length is 16 residues. In DNA form, the CDR3 reads TGTGCCAGCAGTTACTCCGGACAGGGAAGGAATCAGCCCCAGCATTTT. This encodes CASSYSGQGRNQPQHF.

The chain uses TRBV5-1 and TRBJ1-5, with D maybe TRBD1 (6 bases). This CDR3 comprises 15 residues. Germline CDR1 reads SGHRS; CDR2 reads YFSETQ. V lost 0 bases, J lost 5 bases, and 12 bases lay in between. The CDR3 region is CASSLDTGGDQPQHF. In DNA form, the CDR3 reads TGCGCCAGCAGCTTGGATACGGGGGGCGATCAGCCCCAGCATTTT.

Written as DNA, the CDR3 is TGTGCCAGCAGCGTCTCGACCCCCCCAGCGGCGGATTCGGAGACCCAGTACTTC. This codes for CASSVSTPPAADSETQYF. The chain uses TRBV7-8 and TRBJ2-5; D might be TRBD2 (5 bases). V lost 5 bases and J 5 bases, leaving 27 bases between the germline ends. This CDR3 is built from 18 residues. Per the germline V gene, CDR1 is SGHVS and CDR2 is FQNEAQ.

The V and J genes are TRBV5-1 and TRBJ2-3; 10 nucleotides align to TRBD1. The trim removed 7 bases at V and 0 bases at J, leaving 2 bases unmatched. The germline gives CDR1 SGHRS, CDR2 YFSETQ. The CDR3 loop spans 14 amino acids. The CDR3 DNA follows: TGCGCCAGCGGGACAGGGGTTAGCACAGATACGCAGTATTTT. Encoded protein: CASGTGVSTDTQYF.

In DNA, the CDR3 is TGTGCCACCAGCAGAGATGGAGTTGGCTACACCTTC. Translating it yields CATSRDGVGYTF. V gene TRBV15 combines with J gene TRBJ1-2, with D uncertain. This CDR3 spans 12 amino acids. Germline V gene sequence: CDR1 LNHNV, CDR2 YYDKDF (reference sequence). Trimming took off 0 bases at V and 7 bases at J, with 6 bases between the two ends.

This chain joins TRBV6-5 and TRBJ1-1, with 7 bases lining up with TRBD1. Germline-derived CDR1 and CDR2 are MNHEY and SVGAGI. V lost 4 bases to trimming and J lost 5 bases; unmatched junction nucleotides: 13. This CDR3 contains 16 residues. CDR3 sequence: CASSWGRHRGRTEAFF. DNA for the CDR3: TGTGCCAGCAGTTGGGGCCGACACAGGGGACGGACTGAAGCTTTCTTT.

The V gene is TRBV11-3, the J gene TRBJ2-1; D not certain. V was clipped by 5 bases and J by 1 base, with 21 bases between them. CDR1 SGHNT and CDR2 YENEEA come from the germline V gene. This CDR3 is built from 18 residues. In DNA form, the CDR3 reads TGTGCCAGCAGCACCTCCTTTTCCGGAAATGGGTCCTACAATGAGCAGTTCTTC. This encodes CASSTSFSGNGSYNEQFF.

This sequence joins TRBV5-1 and TRBJ2-3; perhaps TRBD1 as D (5 bases). In germline, CDR1 is SGHRS, CDR2 YFSETQ. The CDR3 totals 15 residues. V was shortened by 4 bases and J by 5 bases, with 17 bases between the two germline ends. CDR3 bases: TGCGCCAGCAGCAGGCCTGAACAGGCAGGAGATACGCAGTATTTT. Translated, it gives CASSRPEQAGDTQYF.

This clone was seen only once. This chain connects TRBV27 to TRBJ2-7; TRBD1 matches 9 bases. CDR3 size: 15 residues. CDR1 is MNHEY and CDR2 is SMNVEV in the germline V gene (reference sequence). The J segment lost 5 bases and the V segment lost 4 bases, leaving 9 bases of the junction unmatched. CDR3 residues: CASSSTGGIGDEQYF. Written as DNA, the CDR3 is TGTGCCAGCAGTTCTACAGGGGGCATTGGAGACGAGCAGTACTTC.

The J gene is TRBJ1-6, the V gene TRBV4-2; D gene ambiguous. The CDR3 contains 17 residues. Germline V gives CDR1 LGHNA, CDR2 YNFKEQ. V lost 4 bases and J lost 7, with 20 bases in between. CDR3 region: CASSRGGVVGSNSPLHF. The CDR3 DNA reads TGTGCCAGCAGCCGTGGAGGAGTGGTGGGATCAAATTCACCCCTCCACTTT.

This chain connects TRBV30 to TRBJ2-5; 8 bases fit TRBD1. Germline values: CDR1 GTSNPN, CDR2 SVGIG (reference sequence). The CDR3 consists of 14 residues. J gave up 4 bases and V 3 bases, and 7 bases lay outside the gene matches. CDR3 residues: CAWRGGQGGETQYF. The DNA of the CDR3 is TGTGCCTGGAGAGGTGGACAGGGAGGAGAGACCCAGTACTTC.

In this sample, this clone turned up once. The V call is TRBV28, the J call TRBJ1-1, with 8 bases fitting TRBD1. The CDR3 totals 16 residues. Germline loops: CDR1 MDHEN, CDR2 SYDVKM. V shed 7 bases and J 3 bases; nucleotides not matched to a gene: 13. The CDR3 region has the DNA TGTGCCAGCACACGAATTCGGACAGGGAGTCACACTGAAGCTTTCTTT. Translating gives CASTRIRTGSHTEAFF. The full variable domain, rest sourced from reference TRBV28 and TRBJ1-1, is DVKVTQSSRYLVKRTGEKVFLECVQDMDHENMFWYRQDPGLGLRLIYFSYDVKMKEKGDIPEGYSVSREKKERFSLILESASTNQTSMYLCASTRIRTGSHTEAFFGQGTRLTVV.

This chain uses TRBV5-5 with TRBJ2-3; D is undetermined. With 1 base removed from V and 2 bases from J, the gap between germline ends came to 8 bases. The germline V gene encodes CDR1 SGHKS and CDR2 YYEKEE (reference sequence). The CDR3 runs 14 residues. CDR3 loop: CASSLTSATDTQYF. Here the CDR3 DNA reads TGTGCCAGCAGCTTGACTTCCGCCACAGATACGCAGTATTTT.

The chain links TRBV6-1 to TRBJ2-3, with unresolved D. The V end lost 4 bases, the J end lost 6 bases, and 2 bases lay between the germline ends. The CDR3 is 10 amino acids. Germline-derived CDR1 and CDR2 are MNHNS and SASEGT. The DNA for the CDR3 is TGTGCCAGCAGTGGGGATACGCAGTATTTT. As protein: CASSGDTQYF.

The chain uses TRBV6-1 and TRBJ1-4; tentative D call: TRBD1 (5 bases). Germline-derived CDR1 and CDR2 are MNHNS and SASEGT. The CDR3 sequence is 14 residues long. Trimming left V 3 bases short and J 3 bases short, with 8 bases between. This chain's CDR3 is CASSDLGANEKLFF. Here the CDR3 DNA reads TGTGCCAGCAGTGACCTGGGGGCTAATGAAAAACTGTTTTTT.

The V call is TRBV18, the J call TRBJ1-3; D gene unclear. The CDR3 spans 15 residues. In germline, CDR1 is KGHSH, CDR2 LQKENI. The V end was cut by 0 bases, the J end by 0 bases, with 6 bases between. The CDR3 bases are TGTGCCAGCTCACCACCCTCCAGCTCTGGAAACACCATATATTTT. Residues: CASSPPSSSGNTIYF. The variable domain in full, with the rest retrieved from reference TRBV18 and TRBJ1-3, is NAGVMQNPRHLVRRRGQEARLRCSPMKGHSHVYWYRQLPEEGLKFMVYLQKENIIDESGMPKERFSAEFPKEGPSILRIQQVVRGDSAAYFCASSPPSSSGNTIYFGEGSWLTVV.

The CDR3 spells CASTTYPEGRGGGYTF. CDR3 DNA: TGTGCCAGTACGACCTACCCCGAGGGAAGGGGGGGTGGCTACACCTTC. The chain joins TRBV19 to TRBJ1-2; TRBD1 might be the D (6 bases). Germline assignment: CDR1 LNHDA and CDR2 SQIVND (reference sequence). Trimming shortened V by 7 bases and J by 7 bases, and 25 bases separated the two germline ends. The CDR3 sequence is 16 residues long. The full variable domain, in which reference TRBV19 and TRBJ1-2 provide the parts outside the CDR3, is DGGITQSPKYLFRKEGQNVTLSCEQNLNHDAMYWYRQDPGQGLRLIYYSQIVNDFQKGDIAEGYSVSREKKESFPLTVTSAQKNPTAFYLCASTTYPEGRGGGYTFGSGTRLTVV.

The rearrangement links TRBV19 to TRBJ2-1; D might be TRBD2 (5 bases). Trimming cost V 6 bases and J 5 bases, with 11 bases left between them. CDR1 LNHDA and CDR2 SQIVND come from the germline V gene (reference sequence). This CDR3 is 13 amino acids long. The CDR3 is CASRKDGDNEQFF. In DNA, the CDR3 is TGTGCCAGTAGGAAGGACGGGGACAATGAGCAGTTCTTC.

The chain joins TRBV5-6 to TRBJ2-7, with D hard to call. The CDR3 consists of 14 residues. V was shortened by 7 bases and J by 5 bases, with 19 bases between the two germline ends. Looked up from germline, CDR1 is SGHDT and CDR2 is YYEEEE. CDR3 in amino acids: CASGHEREFHEQYF. DNA of the CDR3: TGTGCCAGCGGCCACGAAAGGGAATTCCACGAGCAGTACTTC.